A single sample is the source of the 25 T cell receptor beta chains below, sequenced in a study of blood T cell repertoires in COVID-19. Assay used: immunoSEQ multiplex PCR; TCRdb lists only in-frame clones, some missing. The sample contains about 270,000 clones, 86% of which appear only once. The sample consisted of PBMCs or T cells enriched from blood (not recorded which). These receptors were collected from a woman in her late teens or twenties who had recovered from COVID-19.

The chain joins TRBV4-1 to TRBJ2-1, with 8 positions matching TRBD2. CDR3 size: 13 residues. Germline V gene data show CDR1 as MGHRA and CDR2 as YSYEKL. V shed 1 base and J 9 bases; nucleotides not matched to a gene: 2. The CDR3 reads CASSQAGGGEQFF. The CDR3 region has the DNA TGCGCCAGCAGCCAAGCCGGGGGGGGTGAGCAGTTCTTC.

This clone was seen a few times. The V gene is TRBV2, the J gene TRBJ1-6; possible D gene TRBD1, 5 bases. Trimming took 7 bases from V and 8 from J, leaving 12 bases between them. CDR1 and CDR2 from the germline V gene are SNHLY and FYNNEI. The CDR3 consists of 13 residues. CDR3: CASTGREDSPLHF. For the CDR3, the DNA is TGTGCCAGCACGGGCAGGGAGGATTCACCCCTCCACTTT.

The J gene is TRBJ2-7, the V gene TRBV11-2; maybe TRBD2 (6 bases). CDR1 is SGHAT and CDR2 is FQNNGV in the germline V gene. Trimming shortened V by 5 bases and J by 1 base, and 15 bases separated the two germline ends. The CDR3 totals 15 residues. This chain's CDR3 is CASSLDKGRSYEQYF. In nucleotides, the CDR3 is TGTGCCAGCAGCCTCGACAAAGGGAGGTCCTACGAGCAGTACTTC.

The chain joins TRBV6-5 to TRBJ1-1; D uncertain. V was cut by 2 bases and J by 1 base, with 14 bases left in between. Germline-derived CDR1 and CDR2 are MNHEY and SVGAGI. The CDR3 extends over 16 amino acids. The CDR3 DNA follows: TGTGCCAGCAGTTACGCAGGATATTTGGGGAACACTGAAGCTTTCTTT. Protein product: CASSYAGYLGNTEAFF.

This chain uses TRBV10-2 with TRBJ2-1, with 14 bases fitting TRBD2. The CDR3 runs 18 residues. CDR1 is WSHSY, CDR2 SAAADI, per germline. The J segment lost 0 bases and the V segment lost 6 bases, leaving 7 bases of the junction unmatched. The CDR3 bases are TGCGCCAGCAGGGGGGGGACTAGCGGGAGAACCTCCTACAATGAGCAGTTCTTC. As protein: CASRGGTSGRTSYNEQFF.

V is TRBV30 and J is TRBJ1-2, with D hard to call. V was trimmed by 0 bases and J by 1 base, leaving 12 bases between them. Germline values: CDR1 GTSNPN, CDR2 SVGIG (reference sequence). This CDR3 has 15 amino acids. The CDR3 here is CAWSVGGGGNYGYTF. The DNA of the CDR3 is TGTGCCTGGAGTGTGGGTGGAGGAGGTAACTATGGCTACACCTTC.

The CDR3 bases are TGTGCCAGCAGCTTAGTTCGGACAGGATACGAGCAGTACTTC. Amino acids: CASSLVRTGYEQYF. The chain employs TRBV27 and TRBJ2-5; 7 nucleotides agree with TRBD1. The DNA end lines up better with TRBJ2-7; the J call may be wrong. The CDR3 consists of 14 residues. CDR1 is MNHEY and CDR2 is SMNVEV in the germline V gene (reference sequence).

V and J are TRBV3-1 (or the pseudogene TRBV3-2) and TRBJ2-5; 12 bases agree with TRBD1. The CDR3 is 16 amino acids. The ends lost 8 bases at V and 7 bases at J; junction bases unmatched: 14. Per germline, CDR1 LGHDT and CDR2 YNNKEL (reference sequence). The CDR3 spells CASQPPRDRGLGTQYF. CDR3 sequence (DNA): TGTGCCAGCCAACCCCCCCGGGACAGGGGGCTTGGGACCCAGTACTTC.

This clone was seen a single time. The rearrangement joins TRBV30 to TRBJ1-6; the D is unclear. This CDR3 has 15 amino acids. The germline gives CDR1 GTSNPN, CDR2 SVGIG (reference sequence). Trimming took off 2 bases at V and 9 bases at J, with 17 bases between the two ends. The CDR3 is CAWSYDSRGSSPLHF. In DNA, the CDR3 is TGTGCCTGGAGTTATGACTCGCGGGGTAGTTCACCCCTCCACTTT.

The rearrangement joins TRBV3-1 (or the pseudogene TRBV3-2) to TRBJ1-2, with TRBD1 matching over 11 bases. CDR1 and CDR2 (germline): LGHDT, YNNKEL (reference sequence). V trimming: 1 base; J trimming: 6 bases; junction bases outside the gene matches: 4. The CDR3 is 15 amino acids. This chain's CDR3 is CASSQGGQGANGYTF. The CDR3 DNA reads TGTGCCAGCAGCCAAGGCGGACAGGGGGCGAATGGCTACACCTTC.

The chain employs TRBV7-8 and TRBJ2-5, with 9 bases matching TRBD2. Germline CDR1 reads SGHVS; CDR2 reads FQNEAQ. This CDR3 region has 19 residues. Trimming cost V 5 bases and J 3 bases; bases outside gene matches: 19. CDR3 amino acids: CASSVSSVLAGAGEETQYF. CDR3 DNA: TGTGCCAGCAGCGTATCGTCGGTATTAGCGGGGGCGGGGGAAGAGACCCAGTACTTC.

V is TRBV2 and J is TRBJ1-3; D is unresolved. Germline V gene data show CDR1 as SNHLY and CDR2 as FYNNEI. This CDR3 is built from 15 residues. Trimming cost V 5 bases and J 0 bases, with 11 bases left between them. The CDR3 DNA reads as TGTGCCAGCAGTCGCGCGGGCAGCTCTGGAAACACCATATATTTT. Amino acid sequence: CASSRAGSSGNTIYF.

Here the CDR3 reads CASSQEGSLTNEQFF. CDR3 coding DNA: TGTGCCAGCAGCCAAGAGGGCTCTCTAACCAATGAGCAGTTCTTC. The J gene is TRBJ2-1, the V gene TRBV3-1 (or the pseudogene TRBV3-2); no definite D call. The germline V and J ends were trimmed by 0 bases and 6 bases, with 12 bases remaining between them. Per the germline V gene, CDR1 is LGHDT and CDR2 is YNNKEL (reference sequence). The CDR3 is made up of 15 amino acids.

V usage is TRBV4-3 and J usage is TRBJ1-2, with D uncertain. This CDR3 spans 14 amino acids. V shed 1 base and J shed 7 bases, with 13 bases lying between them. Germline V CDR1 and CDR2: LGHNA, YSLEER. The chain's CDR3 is CASSQVDNRGGYTF. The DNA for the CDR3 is TGCGCCAGCAGCCAAGTTGACAACCGGGGTGGCTACACCTTC.

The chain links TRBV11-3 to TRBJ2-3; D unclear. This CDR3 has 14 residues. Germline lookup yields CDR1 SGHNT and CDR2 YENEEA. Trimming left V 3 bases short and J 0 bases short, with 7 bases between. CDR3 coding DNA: TGTGCCAGCAGCTTTCAGGCTAGCACAGATACGCAGTATTTT. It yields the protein CASSFQASTDTQYF.

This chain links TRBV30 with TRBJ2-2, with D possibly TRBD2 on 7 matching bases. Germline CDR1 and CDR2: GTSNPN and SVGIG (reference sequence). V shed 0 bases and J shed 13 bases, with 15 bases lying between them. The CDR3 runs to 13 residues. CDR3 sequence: CAWSVRGGGVLFF. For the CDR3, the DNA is TGTGCCTGGAGTGTACGAGGGGGGGGTGTGCTGTTTTTT.

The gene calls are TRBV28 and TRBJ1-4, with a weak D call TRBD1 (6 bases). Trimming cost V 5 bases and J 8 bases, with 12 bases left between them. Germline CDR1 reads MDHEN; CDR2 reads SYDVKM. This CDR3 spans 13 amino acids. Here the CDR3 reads CASSPRGVEKLFF. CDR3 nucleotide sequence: TGTGCCAGCAGTCCCAGGGGAGTGGAAAAACTGTTTTTT. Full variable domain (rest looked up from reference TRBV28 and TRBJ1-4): DVKVTQSSRYLVKRTGEKVFLECVQDMDHENMFWYRQDPGLGLRLIYFSYDVKMKEKGDIPEGYSVSREKKERFSLILESASTNQTSMYLCASSPRGVEKLFFGSGTQLSVL.

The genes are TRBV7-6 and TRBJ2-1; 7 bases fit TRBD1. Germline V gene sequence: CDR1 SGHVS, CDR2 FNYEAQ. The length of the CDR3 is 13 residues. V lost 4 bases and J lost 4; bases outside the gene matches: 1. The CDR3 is CASSSGQYNEQFF. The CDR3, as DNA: TGTGCCAGCAGCTCGGGACAGTACAATGAGCAGTTCTTC.

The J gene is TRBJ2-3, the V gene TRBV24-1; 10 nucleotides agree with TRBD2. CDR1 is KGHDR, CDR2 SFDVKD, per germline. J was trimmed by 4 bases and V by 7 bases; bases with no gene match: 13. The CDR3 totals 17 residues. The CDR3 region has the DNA TGTGCCACCAGCCCCGGGACTAGCGCATTTGGCGCAGATACGCAGTATTTT. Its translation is CATSPGTSAFGADTQYF.

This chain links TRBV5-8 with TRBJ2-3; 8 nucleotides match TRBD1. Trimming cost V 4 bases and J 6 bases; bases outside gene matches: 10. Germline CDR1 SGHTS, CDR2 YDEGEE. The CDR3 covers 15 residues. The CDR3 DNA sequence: TGTGCCAGCAGCCCGGGACAGGTTTGGTCCGATACGCAGTATTTT. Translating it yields CASSPGQVWSDTQYF.

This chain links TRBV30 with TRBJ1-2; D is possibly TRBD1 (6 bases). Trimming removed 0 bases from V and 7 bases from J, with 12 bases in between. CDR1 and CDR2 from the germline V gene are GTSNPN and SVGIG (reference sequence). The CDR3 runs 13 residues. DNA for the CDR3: TGTGCCTGGAGTGTAAACAGGGATGTTGGCTACACCTTC. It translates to CAWSVNRDVGYTF.

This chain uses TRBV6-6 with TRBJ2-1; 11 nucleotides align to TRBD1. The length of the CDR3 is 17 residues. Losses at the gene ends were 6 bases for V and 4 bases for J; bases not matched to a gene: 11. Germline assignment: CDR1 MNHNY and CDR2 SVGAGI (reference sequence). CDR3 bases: TGTGCCAGCAGCCGAACCGGGACAGGGGGTGGATACAATGAGCAGTTCTTC. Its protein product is CASSRTGTGGGYNEQFF.

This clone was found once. The CDR3: CATSEHSGSSYNEQFF. The CDR3 DNA follows: TGTGCCACCAGTGAACATAGCGGGAGCTCCTACAATGAGCAGTTCTTC. This sequence joins TRBV24-1 and TRBJ2-1; TRBD2 matches 9 bases. J was trimmed by 0 bases and V by 4 bases; bases with no gene match: 3. The CDR3 runs 16 residues. Germline lookup yields CDR1 KGHDR and CDR2 SFDVKD.

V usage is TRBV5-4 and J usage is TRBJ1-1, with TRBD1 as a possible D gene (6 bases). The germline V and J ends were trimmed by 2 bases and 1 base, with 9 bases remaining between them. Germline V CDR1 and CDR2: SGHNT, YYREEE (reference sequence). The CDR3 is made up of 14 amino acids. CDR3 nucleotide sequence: TGTGCCAGCAGCTTCGCACAGGGGAACACTGAAGCTTTCTTT. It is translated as CASSFAQGNTEAFF.

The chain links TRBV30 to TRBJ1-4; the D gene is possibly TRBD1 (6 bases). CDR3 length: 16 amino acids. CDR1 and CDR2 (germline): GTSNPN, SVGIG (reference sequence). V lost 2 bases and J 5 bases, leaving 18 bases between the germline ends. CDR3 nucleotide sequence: TGTGCCTGGAGTACGCAGGGGCGGGCGGTGAATGAAAAACTGTTTTTT. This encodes CAWSTQGRAVNEKLFF.